Reported below is one T cell receptor (beta chain). This entry belongs to a study of cytomegalovirus exposure and HLA in healthy donors. PCR employed 60 Vbeta and 13 Jbeta primers. Profiled with immunoSEQ multiplex PCR; TCRdb holds only in-frame clones, not every one. The sample lists more than 110,000 clones; approximately 70% were seen once. There were likely unrecorded immune exposures, though donors were nominally healthy when sampled. Germline lookup yields CDR1 SNHLY and CDR2 FYNNEI. Between the trimmed V and J ends, which lost 6 bases and 4 bases, there was a span of 16 bases. The CDR3 contains 14 residues.

This rearrangement joins TRBV2 to TRBJ2-7; the D gene is possibly TRBD2 (6 bases). The receptor comes from a woman between 25 and 40 years old in good health and CMV-seronegative. Specimen: PBMCs. CDR3 coding DNA: TGTGCCAGCAGGGGATCACTAGCTGGTTACGAGCAGTACTTC. Its translation is CASRGSLAGYEQYF.